The sequence of this T cell receptor beta chain was determined in a study of pediatric ulcerative colitis. Whole-study findings and limits: All ulcerative colitis patients, but no controls, carried a couple of rectal clonotypes.

The CDR3 extends over 10 residues, inclusive of both ends. Germline CDR1 reads MNHNY; CDR2 reads SVGAGI (reference sequence). The repertoire was sequenced with immunoSEQ multiplex PCR; TCRdb's copy has only in-frame clones and lacks some. This sample has 15,000 or so clones, with about 87% found just once. As concerns this clone: Its antigen remains unidentified. This CDR3 fails to terminate in the conserved phenylalanine or tryptophan, so it likely reflects a read error. The limits of the CDR3 on the DNA are not certain, so only TCRdb's listed CDR3 is given.

This receptor was taken from a boy younger than 18 with moderate ulcerative colitis. The chain recombines TRBV6-6 with TRBJ2-7; the table's TRBD2 call for D was not verified on the DNA. Sequencing used blood. This CDR3 is CASSPATYRD.